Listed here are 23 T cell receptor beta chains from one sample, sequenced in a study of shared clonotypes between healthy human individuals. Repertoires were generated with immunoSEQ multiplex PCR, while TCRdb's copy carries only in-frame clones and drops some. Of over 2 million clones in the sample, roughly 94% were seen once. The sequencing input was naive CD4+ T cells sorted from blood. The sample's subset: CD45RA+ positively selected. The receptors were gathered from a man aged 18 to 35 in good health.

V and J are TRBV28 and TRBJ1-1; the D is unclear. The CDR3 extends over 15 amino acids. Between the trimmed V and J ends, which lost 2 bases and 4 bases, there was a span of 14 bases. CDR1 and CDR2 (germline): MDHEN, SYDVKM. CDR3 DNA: TGTGCCAGCAGTTTAGGTGGGATGCTAGGCACTGAAGCTTTCTTT. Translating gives CASSLGGMLGTEAFF.

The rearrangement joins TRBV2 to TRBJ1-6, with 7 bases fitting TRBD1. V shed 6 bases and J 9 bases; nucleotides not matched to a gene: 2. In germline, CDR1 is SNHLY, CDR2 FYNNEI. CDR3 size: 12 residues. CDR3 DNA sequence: TGTGCCAGCAGGGGGACAGTTTCACCCCTCCACTTT. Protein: CASRGTVSPLHF.

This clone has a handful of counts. The CDR3 DNA is TGTGCCAGCAGCCTCCGCGAGTGGGGAGATACGCAGTATTTT. This gives the protein CASSLREWGDTQYF. V is TRBV7-3 and J is TRBJ2-3, with no clear D. Per the germline V gene, CDR1 is SGHTA and CDR2 is FQGTGA. Trimming shortened V by 5 bases and J by 5 bases, and 14 bases separated the two germline ends. The CDR3 totals 14 residues.

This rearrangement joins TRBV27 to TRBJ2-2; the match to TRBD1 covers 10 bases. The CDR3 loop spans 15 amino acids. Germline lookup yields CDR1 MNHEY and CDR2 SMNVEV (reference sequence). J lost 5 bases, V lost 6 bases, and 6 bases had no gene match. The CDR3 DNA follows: TGTGCCAGCAGATTTGACAGGGGGCCAACCGGGGAGCTGTTTTTT. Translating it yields CASRFDRGPTGELFF.

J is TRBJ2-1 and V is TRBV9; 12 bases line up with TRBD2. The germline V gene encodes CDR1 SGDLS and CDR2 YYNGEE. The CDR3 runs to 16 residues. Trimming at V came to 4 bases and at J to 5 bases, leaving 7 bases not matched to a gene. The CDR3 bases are TGTGCCAGCAGCCCCCGGACTAGCGGGGTTAACAATGAGCAGTTCTTC. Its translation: CASSPRTSGVNNEQFF.

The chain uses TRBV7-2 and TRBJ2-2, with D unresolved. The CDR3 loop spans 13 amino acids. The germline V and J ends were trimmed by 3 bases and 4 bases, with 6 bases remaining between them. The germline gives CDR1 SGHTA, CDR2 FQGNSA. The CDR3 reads CASSFSSTGELFF. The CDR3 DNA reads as TGTGCCAGCAGCTTCAGCAGCACCGGGGAGCTGTTTTTT.

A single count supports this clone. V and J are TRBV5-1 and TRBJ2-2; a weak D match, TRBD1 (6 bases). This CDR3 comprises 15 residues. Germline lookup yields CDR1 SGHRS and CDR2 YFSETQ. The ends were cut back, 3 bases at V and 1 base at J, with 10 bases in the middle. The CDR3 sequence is CASSWETGNTGELFF. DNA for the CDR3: TGCGCCAGCAGCTGGGAGACAGGGAACACCGGGGAGCTGTTTTTT.

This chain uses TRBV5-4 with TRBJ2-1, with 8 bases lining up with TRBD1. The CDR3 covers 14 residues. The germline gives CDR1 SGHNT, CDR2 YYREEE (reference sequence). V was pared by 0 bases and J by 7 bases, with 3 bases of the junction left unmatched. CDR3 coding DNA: TGTGCCAGCAGCTTGGCGCAGGGGGCGAATGAGCAGTTCTTC. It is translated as CASSLAQGANEQFF.

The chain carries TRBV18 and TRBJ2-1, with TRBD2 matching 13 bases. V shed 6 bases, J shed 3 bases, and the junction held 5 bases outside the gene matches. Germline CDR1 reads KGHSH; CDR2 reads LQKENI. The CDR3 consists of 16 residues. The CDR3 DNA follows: TGTGCCAGCTCGCAAGGACTAGCGGGAGACTACAATGAGCAGTTCTTC. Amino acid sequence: CASSQGLAGDYNEQFF.

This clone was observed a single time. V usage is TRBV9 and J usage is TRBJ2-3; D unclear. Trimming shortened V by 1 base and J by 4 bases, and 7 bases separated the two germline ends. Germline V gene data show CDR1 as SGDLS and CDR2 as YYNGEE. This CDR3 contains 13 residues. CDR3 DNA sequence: TGTGCCAGCAGCGTAAATACTGCAGATACGCAGTATTTT. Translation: CASSVNTADTQYF. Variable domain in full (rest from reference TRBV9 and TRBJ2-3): DSGVTQTPKHLITATGQRVTLRCSPRSGDLSVYWYQQSLDQGLQFLIQYYNGEERAKGNILERFSAQQFPDLHSELNLSSLELGDSALYFCASSVNTADTQYFGPGTRLTVL.

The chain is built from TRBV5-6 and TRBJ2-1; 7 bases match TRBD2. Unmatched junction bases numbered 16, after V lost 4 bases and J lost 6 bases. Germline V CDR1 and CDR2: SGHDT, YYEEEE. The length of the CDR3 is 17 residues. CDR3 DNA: TGTGCCAGCAGCCGTACGGCATTCGGGGGGATCCTCAATGAGCAGTTCTTC. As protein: CASSRTAFGGILNEQFF.

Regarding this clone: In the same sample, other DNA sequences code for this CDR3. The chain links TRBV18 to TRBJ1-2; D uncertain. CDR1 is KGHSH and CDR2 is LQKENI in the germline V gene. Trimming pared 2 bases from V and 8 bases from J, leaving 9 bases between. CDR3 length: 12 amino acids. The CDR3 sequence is CASSPKGDGYTF. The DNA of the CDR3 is TGTGCCAGCTCACCAAAAGGCGACGGCTACACCTTC.

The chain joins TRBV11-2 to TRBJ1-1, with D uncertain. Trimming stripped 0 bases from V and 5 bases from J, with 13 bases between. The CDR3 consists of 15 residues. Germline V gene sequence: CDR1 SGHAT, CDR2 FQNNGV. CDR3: CASSLDLGSWTEAFF. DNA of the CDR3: TGTGCCAGCAGCTTAGATCTCGGGTCGTGGACTGAAGCTTTCTTT.

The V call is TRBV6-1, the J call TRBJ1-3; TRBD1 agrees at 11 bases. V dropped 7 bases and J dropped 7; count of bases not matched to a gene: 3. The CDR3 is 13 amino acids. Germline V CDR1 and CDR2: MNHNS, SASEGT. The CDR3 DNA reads TGTGCCAGCAAGGACAGGGGGCGGAACACCATATATTTT. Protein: CASKDRGRNTIYF.

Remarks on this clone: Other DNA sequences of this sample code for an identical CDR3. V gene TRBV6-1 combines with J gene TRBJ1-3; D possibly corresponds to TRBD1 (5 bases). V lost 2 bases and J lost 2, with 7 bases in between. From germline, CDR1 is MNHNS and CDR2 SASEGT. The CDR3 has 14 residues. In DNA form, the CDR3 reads TGTGCCAGCAGTGAACGCAGGGCTGGAAACACCATATATTTT. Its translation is CASSERRAGNTIYF.

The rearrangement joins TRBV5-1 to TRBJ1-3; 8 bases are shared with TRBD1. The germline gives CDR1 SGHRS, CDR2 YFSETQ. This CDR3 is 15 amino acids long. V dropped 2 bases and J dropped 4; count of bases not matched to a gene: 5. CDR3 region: CASSLAQGEGNTIYF. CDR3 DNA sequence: TGCGCCAGCAGCTTAGCACAGGGGGAAGGAAACACCATATATTTT.

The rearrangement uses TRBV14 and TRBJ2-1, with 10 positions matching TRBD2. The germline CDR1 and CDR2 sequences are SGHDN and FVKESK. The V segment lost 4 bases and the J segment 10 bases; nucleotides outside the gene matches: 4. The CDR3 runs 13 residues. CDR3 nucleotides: TGTGCCAGCAGCCGCGGACTAGCGGAGGAGCAGTTCTTC. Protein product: CASSRGLAEEQFF.

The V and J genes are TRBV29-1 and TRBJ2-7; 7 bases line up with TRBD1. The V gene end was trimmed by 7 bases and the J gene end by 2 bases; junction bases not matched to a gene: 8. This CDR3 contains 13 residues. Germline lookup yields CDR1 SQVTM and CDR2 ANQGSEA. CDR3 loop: CSARDSGTYEQYF. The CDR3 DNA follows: TGCAGCGCTCGGGACAGCGGAACCTACGAGCAGTACTTC.

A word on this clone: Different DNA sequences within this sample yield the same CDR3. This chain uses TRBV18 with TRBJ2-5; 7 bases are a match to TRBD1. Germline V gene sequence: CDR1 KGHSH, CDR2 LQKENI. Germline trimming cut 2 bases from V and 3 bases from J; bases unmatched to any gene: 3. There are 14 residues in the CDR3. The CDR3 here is CASSPRTGEETQYF. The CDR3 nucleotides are TGTGCCAGCTCACCAAGGACAGGAGAAGAGACCCAGTACTTC.

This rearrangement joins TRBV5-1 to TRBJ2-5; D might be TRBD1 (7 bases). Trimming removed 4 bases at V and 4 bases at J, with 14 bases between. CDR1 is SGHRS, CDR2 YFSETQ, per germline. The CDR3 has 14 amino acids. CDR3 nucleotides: TGCGCCAGCAGCGCCAGACAGGGAGGAGAGACCCAGTACTTC. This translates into CASSARQGGETQYF.

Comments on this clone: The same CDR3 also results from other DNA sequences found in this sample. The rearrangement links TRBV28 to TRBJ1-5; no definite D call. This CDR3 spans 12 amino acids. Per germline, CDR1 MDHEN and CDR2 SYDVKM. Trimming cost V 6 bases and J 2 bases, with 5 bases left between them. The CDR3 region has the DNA TGTGCCAGCAGCTCCGGCAATCAGCCCCAGCATTTT. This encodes CASSSGNQPQHF.

CDR3 loop: CASSYGLAAYNEQFF. CDR3 sequence (DNA): TGTGCCAGCAGTTATGGGCTAGCGGCGTACAATGAGCAGTTCTTC. This sequence joins TRBV6-5 and TRBJ2-1, with 7 bases aligning to TRBD2. Germline-derived CDR1 and CDR2 are MNHEY and SVGAGI. Trimming took 3 bases from V and 4 from J; bases not matched to a gene: 6. The CDR3 sequence is 15 residues long.

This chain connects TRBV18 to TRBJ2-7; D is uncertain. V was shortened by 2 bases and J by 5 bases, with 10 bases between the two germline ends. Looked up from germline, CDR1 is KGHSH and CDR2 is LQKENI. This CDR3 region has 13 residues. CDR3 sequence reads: CASSPGSPHEQYF. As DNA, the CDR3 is TGTGCCAGCTCACCAGGCAGCCCCCACGAGCAGTACTTC.